The rows below give T cell receptor beta chains drawn from one sample of a study of blood T cell repertoires in COVID-19. Here immunoSEQ multiplex PCR was the method, and the copy in TCRdb shows in-frame clones only, minus some. The repertoire has hundreds of thousands of clones, around 82% of them found once; the top ten carry 7.5% to 9%. Sequencing was performed on peripheral blood. Source of these receptors: a woman aged 45-65 years with acute or convalescent COVID-19. Each CDR3 is given with its conserved first and last residue. Fields, in order: clone size, D gene, CDR3 length, J gene, V gene, CDR3 protein, CDR3 DNA. D genes are given only for firm matches. The size entry is marked missing in some rows and otherwise reads once, few, many or a size class.

NA	NA	15	TRBJ2-7	TRBV15	CATSRDLDTAYEQYF	TGTGCCACCAGCAGAGATCTTGACACCGCCTACGAGCAGTACTTC
NA	NA	17	TRBJ1-1	TRBV25-1	CASSELGLSGGNTEAFF	TGTGCCAGCAGTGAATTAGGATTATCGGGGGGGAACACTGAAGCTTTCTTT
NA	TRBD1	14	TRBJ2-7	TRBV29-1	CSSGQGDRGDEQYF	TGCAGCTCTGGACAGGGGGACAGGGGCGACGAGCAGTACTTC
NA	TRBD1	15	TRBJ2-2	TRBV5-1	CASSLGTGRTGELFF	TGCGCCAGCAGCTTGGGGACAGGGCGGACCGGGGAGCTGTTTTTT
NA	NA	11	TRBJ1-1	TRBV5-6	CASSLSSEAFF	TGTGCCAGCAGCTTGTCTTCTGAAGCTTTCTTT
NA	NA	13	TRBJ1-1	TRBV27	CASAGTSGTEAFF	TGTGCCAGCGCAGGGACTTCTGGCACTGAAGCTTTCTTT
NA	TRBD1	16	TRBJ2-7	TRBV27	CASSLYSAGQGYEQYF	TGTGCCAGCAGTTTATACTCCGCGGGACAGGGCTACGAGCAGTACTTC
NA	TRBD2	14	TRBJ2-7	TRBV18	CASSPVGLDYEQYF	TGTGCCAGCTCACCCGTAGGACTAGATTACGAGCAGTACTTC
NA	NA	13	TRBJ1-2	TRBV2	CASSEITVYGYTF	TGTGCCAGCAGTGAAATTACGGTCTATGGCTACACCTTC
few	NA	13	TRBJ2-1	TRBV27	CASSYQRFNEQFF	TGTGCCAGCAGCTACCAACGTTTCAATGAGCAGTTCTTC
few	TRBD1	14	TRBJ2-7	TRBV6-1	CASSKGQKFYEQYF	TGTGCCAGCAGTAAGGGACAGAAATTCTACGAGCAGTACTTC
NA	TRBD2	17	TRBJ2-3	TRBV5-1	CASSYLGLAGEVDTQYF	TGCGCCAGCAGTTACTTAGGACTAGCGGGAGAAGTAGATACGCAGTATTTT
NA	NA	13	TRBJ2-3	TRBV24-1	CATSGPGLDTQYF	TGTGCCACCTCCGGTCCAGGGTTAGATACGCAGTATTTT
few	NA	15	TRBJ2-7	TRBV2	CASNAVSGPSYEQYF	TGTGCCAGCAACGCCGTGAGCGGGCCCTCCTACGAGCAGTACTTC
NA	TRBD1	17	TRBJ2-2	TRBV24-1	CATSDFNRGAYTGELFF	TGTGCCACCAGTGATTTTAACAGGGGGGCTTACACCGGGGAGCTGTTTTTT
NA	NA	15	TRBJ2-1	TRBV19	CASKDRPRGVNEQFF	TGTGCCAGTAAAGACAGGCCTCGGGGGGTCAATGAGCAGTTCTTC
NA	NA	18	TRBJ2-3	TRBV25-1	CASSGEDFLAMDTDTQYF	TGTGCCAGCAGTGGCGAGGATTTTTTGGCTATGGACACAGATACGCAGTATTTT
NA	NA	15	TRBJ1-1	TRBV28	CASRNTDKRNTEAFF	TGTGCCAGCAGAAACACCGACAAACGGAACACTGAAGCTTTCTTT
NA	NA	14	TRBJ1-2	TRBV7-2	CASSLAQGNYGYTF	TGTGCCAGCAGCTTGGCCCAGGGGAACTATGGCTACACCTTC
NA	TRBD1	14	TRBJ2-7	TRBV6-6	CASSYRTGGFEQYF	TGTGCCAGCAGTTACCGTACAGGGGGCTTCGAGCAGTACTTC
NA	NA	13	TRBJ2-1	TRBV2	CASSRDYLGEQFF	TGTGCCAGCAGCCGGGATTATCTTGGGGAGCAGTTCTTC
NA	TRBD1	16	TRBJ1-6	TRBV3-1/TRBV3-2	CASSQVQDRPNSPLHF	TGTGCCAGCAGCCAAGTTCAGGACAGGCCTAATTCACCCCTCCACTTT
NA	TRBD2	13	TRBJ2-1	TRBV3-1/TRBV3-2	CASSPFAGGEQFF	TGTGCCAGCAGCCCTTTCGCGGGAGGCGAGCAGTTCTTC
NA	TRBD2	15	TRBJ2-1	TRBV19	CASNRLAGGNNEQFF	TGTGCCAGTAATCGACTAGCGGGAGGGAACAATGAGCAGTTCTTC
NA	TRBD1	14	TRBJ1-2	TRBV28	CASSLSGTGGGYTF	TGTGCCAGCAGTTTGTCCGGGACAGGAGGTGGCTACACCTTC
NA	NA	18	TRBJ2-5	TRBV4-1	CASSQESLVGGAEETQYF	TGCGCCAGCAGCCAAGAGTCCCTGGTGGGGGGGGCAGAGGAGACCCAGTACTTC
NA	NA	17	TRBJ2-5	TRBV15	CATSRGGGGRGKETQYF	TGTGCCACCAGCAGAGGCGGGGGCGGGAGAGGGAAAGAGACCCAGTACTTC
NA	NA	15	TRBJ1-3	TRBV5-1	CASSSGHPSGNTIYF	TGCGCCAGCAGCTCGGGACACCCCTCTGGAAACACCATATATTTT
once	NA	16	TRBJ2-7	TRBV14	CASSPEVGGFINEQYF	TGTGCCAGCAGCCCGGAAGTAGGGGGATTTATCAACGAGCAGTACTTC
NA	NA	16	TRBJ2-7	TRBV15	CATSRVRGPAGVEQYF	TGTGCCACCAGCAGAGTCAGGGGCCCGGCGGGGGTCGAGCAGTACTTC
NA	TRBD2	15	TRBJ2-3	TRBV28	CASSSPKTSADTQYF	TGTGCCAGCAGCTCTCCGAAGACTAGCGCGGATACGCAGTATTTT
NA	TRBD1	14	TRBJ1-2	TRBV28	CASSPGTGGGGYTF	TGTGCCAGCAGCCCCGGGACAGGGGGCGGTGGCTACACCTTC
NA	TRBD2	17	TRBJ2-1	TRBV9	CASSPLPLLAGIFEQFF	TGTGCCAGCAGCCCACTCCCACTACTAGCGGGAATTTTTGAGCAGTTCTTC
NA	NA	16	TRBJ2-7	TRBV10-1	CASSEEPRDNSYEQYF	TGCGCCAGCAGTGAGGAACCCCGGGACAACTCCTACGAGCAGTACTTC
NA	TRBD1	14	TRBJ1-1	TRBV6-5	CASTNRGWNTEAFF	TGTGCCAGCACCAACAGGGGTTGGAACACTGAAGCTTTCTTT
NA	TRBD2	17	TRBJ2-3	TRBV24-1	CATSDLGLAGGSDTQYF	TGTGCCACCAGTGATTTAGGTCTAGCGGGAGGGTCGGATACGCAGTATTTT
NA	TRBD1	14	TRBJ1-1	TRBV11-2	CASSLRQGHTEAFF	TGTGCCAGCAGCCTACGACAGGGGCACACTGAAGCTTTCTTT
NA	NA	14	TRBJ1-1	TRBV28	CASSSTGYRTEAFF	TGTGCCAGCAGTTCTACAGGGTATAGGACTGAAGCTTTCTTT
NA	NA	15	TRBJ2-3	TRBV9	CASSVAEGRTDTQYF	TGTGCCAGCAGCGTAGCGGAGGGACGCACAGATACGCAGTATTTT
NA	NA	15	TRBJ2-7	TRBV5-6	CASSGLGVRSYEQYF	TGTGCCAGCAGCGGGTTGGGCGTCCGCTCCTACGAGCAGTACTTC
NA	NA	15	TRBJ1-6	TRBV3-1/TRBV3-2	CASSQDHTANSPLHF	TGTGCCAGCAGCCAAGATCATACAGCCAATTCACCCCTCCACTTT
once	TRBD2	17	TRBJ2-7	TRBV3-1/TRBV3-2	CASSQEQTSGSSYEQYF	TGTGCCAGCAGCCAGGAACAGACTAGCGGTAGCTCCTACGAGCAGTACTTC
many	NA	14	TRBJ1-3	TRBV18	CASSPENRSPFFHF	TGTGCCAGCTCACCAGAAAACAGGAGCCCCTTTTTCCATTTT
NA	TRBD2	14	TRBJ2-3	TRBV10-1	CASSSGRRADTQYF	TGCGCCAGCAGTAGCGGGAGACGGGCAGATACGCAGTATTTT
NA	TRBD2	15	TRBJ2-1	TRBV11-2	CASSHLEGGVNEQFF	TGTGCCAGCAGCCACCTCGAGGGAGGGGTCAATGAGCAGTTCTTC
once	NA	14	TRBJ2-7	TRBV19	CASSIARHSYEQYF	TGTGCCAGTAGTATCGCCAGACACTCCTACGAGCAGTACTTC
NA	NA	15	TRBJ1-5	TRBV6-5	CASNEQSYSNQPQHF	TGTGCCAGCAACGAACAGAGTTATAGCAATCAGCCCCAGCATTTT
NA	NA	18	TRBJ1-5	TRBV7-6	CASSLGVPGSDSNQPQHF	TGTGCCAGCAGCTTAGGGGTACCGGGATCGGATAGCAATCAGCCCCAGCATTTT
NA	TRBD2	16	TRBJ2-7	TRBV3-1/TRBV3-2	CASSQDLTSGSYEQYF	TGTGCCAGCAGCCAAGATTTGACTAGCGGCTCCTACGAGCAGTACTTC
NA	NA	18	TRBJ2-1	TRBV18	CASSPFGGSPTPYNEQFF	TGTGCCAGCTCACCTTTCGGAGGTTCCCCGACTCCGTACAATGAGCAGTTCTTC
NA	TRBD2	15	TRBJ2-5	TRBV6-5	CASATRSGMRETQYF	TGTGCCAGTGCGACACGTAGCGGGATGAGGGAGACCCAGTACTTC